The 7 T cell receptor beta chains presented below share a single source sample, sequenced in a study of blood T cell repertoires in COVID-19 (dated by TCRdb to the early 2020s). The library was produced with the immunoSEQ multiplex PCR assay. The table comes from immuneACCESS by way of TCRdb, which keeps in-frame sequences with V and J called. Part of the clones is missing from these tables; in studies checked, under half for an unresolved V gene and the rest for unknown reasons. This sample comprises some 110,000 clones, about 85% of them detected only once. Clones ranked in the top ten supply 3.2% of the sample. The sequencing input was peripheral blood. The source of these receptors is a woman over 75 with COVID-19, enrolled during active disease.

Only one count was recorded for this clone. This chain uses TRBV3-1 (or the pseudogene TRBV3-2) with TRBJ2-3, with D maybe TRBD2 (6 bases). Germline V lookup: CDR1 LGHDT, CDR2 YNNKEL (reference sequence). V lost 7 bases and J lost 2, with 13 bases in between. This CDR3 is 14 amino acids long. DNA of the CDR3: TGTGCCAGCACTGCGGGGCCTACCACAGATACGCAGTATTTT. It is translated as CASTAGPTTDTQYF.

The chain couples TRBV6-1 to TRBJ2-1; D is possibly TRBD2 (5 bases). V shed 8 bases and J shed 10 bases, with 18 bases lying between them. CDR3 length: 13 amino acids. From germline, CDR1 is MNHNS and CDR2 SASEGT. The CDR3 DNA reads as TGTGCCAGCCTTAACCGAGGGTCACTGGAGCAGTTCTTC. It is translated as CASLNRGSLEQFF.

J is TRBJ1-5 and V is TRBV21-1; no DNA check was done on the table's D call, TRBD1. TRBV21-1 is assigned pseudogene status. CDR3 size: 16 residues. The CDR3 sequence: CASSRVQEHSNQPQHF. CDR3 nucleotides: TGTGCCAGCAGCCGTGTCCAGGAACATAGCAATCAGCCCCAGCATTTT.

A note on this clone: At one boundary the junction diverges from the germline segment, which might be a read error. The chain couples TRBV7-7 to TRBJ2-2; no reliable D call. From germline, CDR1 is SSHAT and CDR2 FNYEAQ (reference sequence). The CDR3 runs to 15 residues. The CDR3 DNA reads TGTGCTAGCAGCTTAGAGGCTAGTGGGACCGGGGAGCTGTTTTTT. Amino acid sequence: CASSLEASGTGELFF.

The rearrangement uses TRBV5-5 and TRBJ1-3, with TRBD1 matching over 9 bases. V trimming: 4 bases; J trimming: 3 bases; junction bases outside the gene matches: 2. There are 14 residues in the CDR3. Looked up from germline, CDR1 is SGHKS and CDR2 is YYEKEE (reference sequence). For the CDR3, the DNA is TGTGCCAGCAGCACAGGGGGCGTTGGAAACACCATATATTTT. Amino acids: CASSTGGVGNTIYF. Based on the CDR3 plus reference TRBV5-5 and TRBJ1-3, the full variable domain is DAGVTQSPTHLIKTRGQQVTLRCSPISGHKSVSWYQQVLGQGPQFIFQYYEKEERGRGNFPDRFSARQFPNYSSELNVNALLLGDSALYLCASSTGGVGNTIYFGEGSWLTVV.

This CDR3 reads CARSPDRNTEAFF. In DNA form, the CDR3 reads TGTGCCAGAAGCCCTGACAGAAACACTGAAGCTTTCTTT. The chain has TRBV5-3 and TRBJ1-1; a weak D match, TRBD1 (5 bases). TRBV5-3 is sorted into the ORF group, with uncertain function. V was pared by 4 bases and J by 2 bases, with 9 bases between. The CDR3 is 13 residues long.

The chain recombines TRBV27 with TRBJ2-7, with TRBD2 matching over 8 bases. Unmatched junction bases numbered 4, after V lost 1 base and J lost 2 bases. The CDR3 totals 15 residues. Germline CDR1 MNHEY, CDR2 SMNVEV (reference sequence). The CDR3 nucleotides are TGTGCCAGCAGTTTATGGCTAGCGGGCCCCTACGAGCAGTACTTC. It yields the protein CASSLWLAGPYEQYF.